These 28 T cell receptor beta chains came from one sample sequenced in a study of CD8 T cells in Susac syndrome. The RNA input was 0.5 to 1 ug, and it was reverse transcribed with random hexamers. In TCRdb, the immunoSEQ multiplex PCR reads were re-called with MiXCR into one record per CDR3 protein. The sample lists some 150,000 distinct CDR3 sequences, over 90% seen once, with roughly 0.15% in the top ten. Sample: CD4+ T cells from PBMCs. These receptors came from a human donor with Susac syndrome.

V and J are TRBV12-3 or TRBV12-4 and TRBJ2-7; possibly TRBD1 for D (6 bases). Trimming stripped 7 bases from V and 5 bases from J, with 15 bases between. The CDR3 is 13 amino acids. As DNA, the CDR3 is TGTGCCAGCAACCGGGGACAAGCGGACGAGCAGTACTTC. This translates into CASNRGQADEQYF.

The V gene is TRBV12-3 or TRBV12-4, the J gene TRBJ1-1; D perhaps matches TRBD1 (6 bases). This CDR3 has 12 amino acids. Trimming left V 10 bases short and J 5 bases short, with 14 bases between. The CDR3 DNA sequence: TGTGCCACTGATAGGGGGGGTACTGAAGCTTTCTTT. Translated: CATDRGGTEAFF.

The chain is built from TRBV20-1 and TRBJ2-1, with D perhaps matching TRBD1 or TRBD2 (5 bases each). V lost 6 bases and J 3 bases, leaving 18 bases between the germline ends. CDR3 length equals 15 residues. Germline CDR1 DFQATT, CDR2 SNEGSKA (reference sequence). CDR3 sequence reads: CSAENRDGLYNEQFF. The CDR3 region has the DNA TGCAGTGCCGAGAACCGGGACGGCCTCTACAATGAGCAGTTCTTC.

This rearrangement joins TRBV12-3 or TRBV12-4 to TRBJ1-1, with unresolved D. The length of the CDR3 is 14 residues. V lost 7 bases and J lost 5, with 17 bases in between. Here the CDR3 DNA reads TGTGCCAGCACCATAGGGTCGGTGGGAACTGAAGCTTTCTTT. This translates into CASTIGSVGTEAFF.

The V gene is TRBV30, the J gene TRBJ1-1; D might be TRBD1 (6 bases). The V gene's germline CDR1 is GTSNPN and CDR2 SVGIG (reference sequence). V lost 1 base and J lost 1, with 7 bases in between. The CDR3 contains 13 residues. This CDR3 is CAWSEGGNTEAFF. The DNA for the CDR3 is TGTGCCTGGAGTGAGGGGGGGAACACTGAAGCTTTCTTT.

The gene calls are TRBV5-1 and TRBJ2-5; D remains ambiguous. Trimming pared 0 bases from V and 5 bases from J, leaving 11 bases between. The CDR3 length is 14 residues. CDR1 and CDR2 from the germline V gene are SGHRS and YFSETQ. CDR3 in DNA: TGCGCCAGCAGCTTGGGTCAGCACGGGGAGACCCAGTACTTC. It yields the protein CASSLGQHGETQYF.

The rearrangement joins TRBV11-2 to TRBJ1-1; D uncertain. The V gene lost 1 base and the J gene lost 1 base, with 7 bases spanning the gap. Looked up from germline, CDR1 is SGHAT and CDR2 is FQNNGV. The CDR3 totals 14 residues. CDR3 DNA: TGTGCCAGCAGCTTAGTGTGGGGGAACACTGAAGCTTTCTTT. The encoded protein is CASSLVWGNTEAFF.

The chain carries TRBV9 and TRBJ2-5; unclear D gene. Trimming cost V 0 bases and J 5 bases, with 8 bases left between them. The CDR3 totals 13 residues. CDR1 SGDLS and CDR2 YYNGEE come from the germline V gene. The CDR3 sequence is CASSVGRGETQYF. As DNA, the CDR3 is TGTGCCAGCAGCGTAGGCCGTGGGGAGACCCAGTACTTC.

The genes are TRBV11-2 and TRBJ1-2, with 10 bases matching TRBD1. Germline CDR1 and CDR2: SGHAT and FQNNGV. This CDR3 has 15 amino acids. J gave up 4 bases and V 5 bases, and 7 bases lay outside the gene matches. CDR3 amino acids: CASSRTGTGVYGYTF. The CDR3, as DNA: TGTGCCAGCAGCCGAACCGGGACAGGGGTCTATGGCTACACCTTC.

The J gene is TRBJ1-5, the V gene TRBV15; D unresolved. The CDR3 extends over 12 amino acids. V was trimmed by 3 bases and J by 6 bases, leaving 6 bases between them. Germline V gives CDR1 LNHNV, CDR2 YYDKDF (reference sequence). The CDR3 sequence: CATSSSRQPQHF. For the CDR3, the DNA is TGTGCCACCAGCAGTTCACGTCAGCCCCAGCATTTT.

The chain joins TRBV12-3 or TRBV12-4 to TRBJ2-7, with 7 bases lining up with TRBD1. Trimming at V came to 3 bases and at J to 9 bases, leaving 14 bases not matched to a gene. The CDR3 extends over 15 amino acids. CDR3 loop: CASSFAAVRGRGQYF. The CDR3 region has the DNA TGTGCCAGCAGTTTTGCGGCCGTGAGGGGGCGAGGGCAGTACTTC.

V gene TRBV2 combines with J gene TRBJ2-5; no clear D. Germline V gene sequence: CDR1 SNHLY, CDR2 FYNNEI. Trimming took off 2 bases at V and 13 bases at J, with 5 bases between the two ends. The CDR3 loop spans 9 amino acids. The CDR3, as DNA: TGTGCCAGCAGTGAACCCACGTACTTC. It codes for CASSEPTYF.

V usage is TRBV5-4 and J usage is TRBJ1-2; 7 nucleotides agree with TRBD1. The CDR3 is 13 amino acids. V dropped 5 bases and J dropped 4; count of bases not matched to a gene: 5. The germline CDR1 and CDR2 sequences are SGHNT and YYREEE (reference sequence). CDR3 bases: TGTGCCAGCAGACCTGGGACAGCCTATGGCTACACCTTC. It encodes CASRPGTAYGYTF.

The V and J genes are TRBV20-1 and TRBJ2-3; D gene ambiguous. With 6 bases removed from V and 5 bases from J, the gap between germline ends came to 6 bases. CDR1 and CDR2 from the germline V gene are DFQATT and SNEGSKA (reference sequence). CDR3 length: 10 residues. CDR3 in amino acids: CSAERDTQYF. CDR3 DNA: TGCAGTGCCGAGAGAGATACGCAGTATTTT.

V and J are TRBV13 and TRBJ1-5; D is uncertain. The CDR3 loop spans 12 amino acids. Trimming took off 5 bases at V and 9 bases at J, with 11 bases between the two ends. Germline lookup yields CDR1 PRHDT and CDR2 FYEKMQ (reference sequence). The CDR3 coding sequence is TGTGCCAGCAGCCCGACACCGGGGCCCCAGCATTTT. It is translated as CASSPTPGPQHF.

The table lists this clonotype with a count of one. This chain connects TRBV7-9 to TRBJ2-1; D possibly matches TRBD1 or TRBD2 (5 bases each). The CDR3 contains 15 residues. CDR1 and CDR2 (germline): SEHNR, FQNEAQ (reference sequence). Trimming cost V 7 bases and J 3 bases, with 16 bases left between them. The CDR3 DNA reads as TGTGCCAGCAACAGAGTAGTGGGGGACTACAATGAGCAGTTCTTC. Translated: CASNRVVGDYNEQFF.

J is TRBJ2-5 and V is TRBV12-3 or TRBV12-4; 13 nucleotides align to TRBD2. J lost 7 bases, V lost 3 bases, and 5 bases had no gene match. The CDR3 has 15 residues. The CDR3 DNA sequence: TGTGCCAGCAGTTTCGGACTAGCGGGAGTCGGGACCCAGTACTTC. Translated, it gives CASSFGLAGVGTQYF.

The V call is TRBV7-9, the J call TRBJ2-7; no reliable D call. V was trimmed by 5 bases and J by 3 bases, leaving 8 bases between them. Germline V gene sequence: CDR1 SEHNR, CDR2 FQNEAQ (reference sequence). The CDR3 covers 12 residues. The DNA for the CDR3 is TGTGCCAGCAGCCCCCTGGGCTACGAGCAGTACTTC. Translating gives CASSPLGYEQYF.

This clonotype was recorded once. This chain joins TRBV7-6 and TRBJ2-2, with D perhaps being TRBD1 or TRBD2 (5 bases each). CDR1 is SGHVS, CDR2 FNYEAQ, per germline. This CDR3 contains 15 residues. Deletions cut 7 bases from V and 1 base from J, with 13 bases between. The CDR3 DNA is TGTGCCAGCAAGGAGGACACCTTGAACACCGGGGAGCTGTTTTTT. Protein: CASKEDTLNTGELFF.

This clonotype was recorded once. The V and J genes are TRBV30 and TRBJ1-6; D perhaps matches TRBD1 (5 bases). The CDR3 totals 12 residues. CDR1 is GTSNPN, CDR2 SVGIG, per germline (reference sequence). Trimming cost V 5 bases and J 9 bases, with 11 bases left between them. In DNA, the CDR3 is TGTGCCTGGGCAAGGGGAGGTTCACCCCTCCACTTT. Amino acids: CAWARGGSPLHF.

The J gene is TRBJ1-1, the V gene TRBV7-6; D is unclear. Between the trimmed V and J ends, which lost 3 bases and 8 bases, there was a span of 13 bases. Germline CDR1 and CDR2: SGHVS and FNYEAQ. There are 13 residues in the CDR3. The CDR3 DNA sequence: TGTGCCAGCAGCTTGGTGGGAACCTCCGAAGCTTTCTTT. Protein: CASSLVGTSEAFF.

The J gene is TRBJ1-1, the V gene TRBV30; no clear D. Trimming removed 4 bases from V and 1 base from J, with 4 bases in between. The germline V gene has CDR1 GTSNPN and CDR2 SVGIG (reference sequence). CDR3 length equals 11 residues. The CDR3: CAWKRNTEAFF. CDR3 sequence (DNA): TGTGCCTGGAAGAGGAACACTGAAGCTTTCTTT.

The chain joins TRBV15 to TRBJ2-3; 11 bases align to TRBD1. The CDR3 length is 17 residues. After removal of 2 bases from V and 3 bases from J, the junction contained 7 bases not matched to a gene. The germline V gene has CDR1 LNHNV and CDR2 YYDKDF (reference sequence). This CDR3 reads CATSRMDRGRQTDTQYF. The CDR3 coding sequence is TGTGCCACCAGCAGAATGGACAGGGGGCGTCAGACAGATACGCAGTATTTT. Full variable domain (remainder filled in from reference TRBV15 and TRBJ2-3): DAMVIQNPRYQVTQFGKPVTLSCSQTLNHNVMYWYQQKSSQAPKLLFHYYDKDFNNEADTPDNFQSRRPNTSFCFLDIRSPGLGDTAMYLCATSRMDRGRQTDTQYFGPGTRLTVL.

CDR3 in DNA: TGTGCCAGCAGCGCCACCGGGACTAGCTACAATGAGCAGTTCTTC. Amino acids: CASSATGTSYNEQFF. The gene calls are TRBV7-2 and TRBJ2-1; 8 positions match TRBD2. Trimming took 5 bases from V and 3 from J; bases not matched to a gene: 6. This CDR3 has 15 residues. Germline V gene data show CDR1 as SGHTA and CDR2 as FQGNSA.

J is TRBJ1-2 and V is TRBV19; D remains ambiguous. Germline lookup yields CDR1 LNHDA and CDR2 SQIVND (reference sequence). Trimming cost V 5 bases and J 7 bases, with 11 bases left between them. This CDR3 is 12 amino acids long. This chain's CDR3 is CASSEGRLGYTF. The CDR3 region has the DNA TGTGCCAGTAGTGAAGGGAGGCTTGGCTACACCTTC.

CDR3 loop: CASSLLPDRDTEAFF. DNA of the CDR3: TGTGCCAGCAGCCTACTACCCGACAGGGACACTGAAGCTTTCTTT. This chain uses TRBV7-8 with TRBJ1-1; TRBD1 matches at 7 bases. V lost 5 bases and J lost 3; bases outside the gene matches: 9. Germline V gene lookup returns CDR1 SGHVS and CDR2 FQNEAQ. CDR3 length equals 15 residues.

The V gene is TRBV14, the J gene TRBJ1-3; TRBD1 agrees at 8 bases. From germline, CDR1 is SGHDN and CDR2 FVKESK. This CDR3 spans 15 amino acids. The J segment lost 8 bases and the V segment lost 4 bases, leaving 10 bases of the junction unmatched. Here the CDR3 DNA reads TGTGCCAGCAGCCGAGCCGGGACAGGAGGCTACACCATATATTTT. Translated: CASSRAGTGGYTIYF. The full variable domain, rest sourced from reference TRBV14 and TRBJ1-3, is EAGVTQFPSHSVIEKGQTVTLRCDPISGHDNLYWYRRVMGKEIKFLLHFVKESKQDESGMPNNRFLAERTGGTYSTLKVQPAELEDSGVYFCASSRAGTGGYTIYFGEGSWLTVV.

The V call is TRBV29-1, the J call TRBJ2-7; TRBD1 is a possible D gene (5 bases). Per the germline V gene, CDR1 is SQVTM and CDR2 is ANQGSEA. V shed 2 bases and J shed 2 bases, with 10 bases lying between them. The CDR3 runs to 13 residues. This CDR3 reads CSVENRQTYEQYF. The CDR3 nucleotides read TGCAGCGTTGAAAACAGGCAGACCTACGAGCAGTACTTC.